Described below is a single T cell receptor beta chain sequence and its context. The CDR3 has 13 residues. Trimming stripped 7 bases from V and 4 bases from J, with 14 bases between. Germline CDR1 SGHRS, CDR2 YFSETQ. The data were obtained in a study of blood T cell repertoires in COVID-19. Methods used by the authors: Using reference gene primer amplification, nucleated cell counts were estimated. Sequenced by immunoSEQ multiplex PCR; TCRdb stores in-frame clones only, minus some. V, J and clone size are those of that table, while D and trimming were read from the DNA. The top ten clones hold 5.5% to 6.5% of a sample with under 250,000 clones, 75% to 90% of them seen once.

Sequencing was done on a sample of peripheral blood. V gene TRBV5-1 combines with J gene TRBJ1-1, with unresolved D. The sequence was collected from a man between 60 and 75 years old who had recovered from COVID-19. CDR3 sequence reads: CASARGSSTEAFF. The DNA for the CDR3 is TGCGCCAGCGCCCGAGGGTCTTCCACTGAAGCTTTCTTT. Full variable domain (missing parts from reference TRBV5-1 and TRBJ1-1): KAGVTQTPRYLIKTRGQQVTLSCSPISGHRSVSWYQQTPGQGLQFLFEYFSETQRNKGNFPGRFSGRQFSNSRSEMNVSTLELGDSALYLCASARGSSTEAFFGQGTRLTVV.